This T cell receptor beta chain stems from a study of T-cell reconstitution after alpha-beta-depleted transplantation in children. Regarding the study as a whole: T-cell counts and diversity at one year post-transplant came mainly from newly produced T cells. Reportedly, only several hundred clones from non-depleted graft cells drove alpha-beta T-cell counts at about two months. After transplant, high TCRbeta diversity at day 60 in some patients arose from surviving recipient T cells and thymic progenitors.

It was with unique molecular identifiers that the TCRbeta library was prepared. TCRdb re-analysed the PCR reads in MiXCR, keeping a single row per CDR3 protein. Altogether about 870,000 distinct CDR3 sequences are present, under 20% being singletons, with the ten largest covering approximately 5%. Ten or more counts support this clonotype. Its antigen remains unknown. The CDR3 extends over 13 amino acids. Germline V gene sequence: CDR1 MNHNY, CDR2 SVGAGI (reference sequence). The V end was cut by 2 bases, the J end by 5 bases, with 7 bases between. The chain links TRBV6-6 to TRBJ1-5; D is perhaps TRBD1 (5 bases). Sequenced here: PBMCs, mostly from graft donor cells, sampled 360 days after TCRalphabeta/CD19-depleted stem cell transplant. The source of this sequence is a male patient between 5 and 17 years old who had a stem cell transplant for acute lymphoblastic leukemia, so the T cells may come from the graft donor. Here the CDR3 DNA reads TGTGCCAGCAGTTACACGGGGGATCAGCCCCAGCATTTT. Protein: CASSYTGDQPQHF.